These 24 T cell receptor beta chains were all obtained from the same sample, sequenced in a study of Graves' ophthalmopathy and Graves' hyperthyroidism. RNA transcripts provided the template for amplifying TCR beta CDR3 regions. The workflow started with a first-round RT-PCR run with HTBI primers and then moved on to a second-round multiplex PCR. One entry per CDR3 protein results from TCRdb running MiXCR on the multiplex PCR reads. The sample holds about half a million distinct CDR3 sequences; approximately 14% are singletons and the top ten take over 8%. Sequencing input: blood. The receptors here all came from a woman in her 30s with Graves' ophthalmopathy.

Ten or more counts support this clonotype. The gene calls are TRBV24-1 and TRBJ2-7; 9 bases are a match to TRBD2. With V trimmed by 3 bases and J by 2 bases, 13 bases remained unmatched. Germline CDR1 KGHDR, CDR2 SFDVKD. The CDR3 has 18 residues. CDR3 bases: TGTGCCACCAGTGATCCTGATTTAGCGGGAGTGAGTCCCTACGAGCAGTACTTC. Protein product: CATSDPDLAGVSPYEQYF.

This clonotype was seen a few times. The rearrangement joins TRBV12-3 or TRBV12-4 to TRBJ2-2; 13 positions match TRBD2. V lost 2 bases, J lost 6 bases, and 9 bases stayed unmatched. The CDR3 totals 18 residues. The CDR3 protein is CASSLRWTSGGLSGELFF. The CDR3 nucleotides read TGTGCCAGCAGTTTAAGGTGGACTAGCGGGGGATTGTCCGGGGAGCTGTTTTTT.

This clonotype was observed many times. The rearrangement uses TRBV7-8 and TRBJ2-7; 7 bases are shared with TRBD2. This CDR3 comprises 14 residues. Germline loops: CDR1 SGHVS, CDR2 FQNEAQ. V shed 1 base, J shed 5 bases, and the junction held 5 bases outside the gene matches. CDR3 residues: CASSLDRGGHEQYF. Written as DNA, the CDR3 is TGTGCCAGCAGCTTAGATCGGGGAGGGCACGAGCAGTACTTC.

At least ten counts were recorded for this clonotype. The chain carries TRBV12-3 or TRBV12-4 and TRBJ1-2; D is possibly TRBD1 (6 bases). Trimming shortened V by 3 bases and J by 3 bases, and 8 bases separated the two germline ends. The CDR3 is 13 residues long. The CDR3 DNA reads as TGTGCCAGCAGTTTCGAGGGGGACTATGGCTACACCTTC. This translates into CASSFEGDYGYTF.

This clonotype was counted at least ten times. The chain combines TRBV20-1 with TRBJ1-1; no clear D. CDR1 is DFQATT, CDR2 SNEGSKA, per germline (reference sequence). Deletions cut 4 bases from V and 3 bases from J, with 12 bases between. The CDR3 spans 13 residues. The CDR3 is CSANNRPDTEAFF. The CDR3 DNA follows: TGCAGTGCTAACAACCGTCCAGACACTGAAGCTTTCTTT.

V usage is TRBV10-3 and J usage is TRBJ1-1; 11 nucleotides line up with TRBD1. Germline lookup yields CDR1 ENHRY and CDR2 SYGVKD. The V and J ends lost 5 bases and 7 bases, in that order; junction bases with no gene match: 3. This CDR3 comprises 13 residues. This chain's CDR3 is CAISTGTGGEAFF. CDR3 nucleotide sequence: TGTGCCATCAGTACCGGGACAGGGGGTGAAGCTTTCTTT.

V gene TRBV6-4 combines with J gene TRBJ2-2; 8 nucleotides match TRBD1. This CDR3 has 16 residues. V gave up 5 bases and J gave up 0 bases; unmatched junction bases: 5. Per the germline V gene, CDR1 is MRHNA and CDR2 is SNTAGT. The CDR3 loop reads CASSPTGAANTGELFF. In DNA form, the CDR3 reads TGTGCCAGCAGTCCGACAGGGGCTGCGAACACCGGGGAGCTGTTTTTT.

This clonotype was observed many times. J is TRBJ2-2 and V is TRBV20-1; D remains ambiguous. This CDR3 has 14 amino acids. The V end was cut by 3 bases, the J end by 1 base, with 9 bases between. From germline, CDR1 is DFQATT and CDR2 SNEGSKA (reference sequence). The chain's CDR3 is CSASHLGNTGELFF. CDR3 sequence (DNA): TGCAGTGCTAGTCACTTAGGGAACACCGGGGAGCTGTTTTTT.

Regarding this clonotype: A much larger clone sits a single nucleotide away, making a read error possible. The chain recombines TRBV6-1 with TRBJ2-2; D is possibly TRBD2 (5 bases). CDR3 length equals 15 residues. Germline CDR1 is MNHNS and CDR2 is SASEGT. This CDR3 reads CASKTHYSNTGELCF. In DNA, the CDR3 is TGTGCCAGCAAGACGCACTATTCGAACACCGGGGAGCTGTGTTTT.

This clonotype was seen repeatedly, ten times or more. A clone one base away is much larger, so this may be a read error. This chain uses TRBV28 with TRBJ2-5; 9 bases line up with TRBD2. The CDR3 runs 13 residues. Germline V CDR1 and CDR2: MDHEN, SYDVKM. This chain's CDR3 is CACSPGLAETQYF. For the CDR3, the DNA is TGTGCCTGCAGTCCCGGACTAGCGGAGACCCAGTACTTC.

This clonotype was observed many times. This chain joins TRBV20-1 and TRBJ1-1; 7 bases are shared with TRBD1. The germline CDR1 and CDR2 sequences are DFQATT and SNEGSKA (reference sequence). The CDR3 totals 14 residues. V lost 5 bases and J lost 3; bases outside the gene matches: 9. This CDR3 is CSAGTVDIYTEAFF. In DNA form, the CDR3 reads TGCAGTGCTGGGACAGTTGATATATACACTGAAGCTTTCTTT.

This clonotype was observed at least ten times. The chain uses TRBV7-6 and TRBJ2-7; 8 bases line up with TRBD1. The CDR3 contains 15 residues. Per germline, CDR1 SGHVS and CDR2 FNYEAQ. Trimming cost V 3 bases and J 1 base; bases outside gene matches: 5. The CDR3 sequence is CASSFGTGPSYEQYF. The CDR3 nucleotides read TGTGCCAGCAGCTTCGGGACAGGCCCATCCTACGAGCAGTACTTC.

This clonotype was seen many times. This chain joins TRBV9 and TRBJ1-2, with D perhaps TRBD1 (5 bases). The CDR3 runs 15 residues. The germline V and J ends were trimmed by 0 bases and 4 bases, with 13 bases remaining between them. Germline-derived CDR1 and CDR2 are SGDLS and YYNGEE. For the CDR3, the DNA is TGTGCCAGCAGCGTAGGAGGCAGGGTCGCCTATGGCTACACCTTC. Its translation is CASSVGGRVAYGYTF.

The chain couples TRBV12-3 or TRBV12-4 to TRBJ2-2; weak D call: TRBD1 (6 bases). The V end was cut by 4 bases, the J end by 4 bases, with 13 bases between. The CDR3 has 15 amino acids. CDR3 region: CASSSGESSTGELFF. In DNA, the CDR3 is TGTGCCAGCAGTTCAGGGGAATCGAGCACCGGGGAGCTGTTTTTT.

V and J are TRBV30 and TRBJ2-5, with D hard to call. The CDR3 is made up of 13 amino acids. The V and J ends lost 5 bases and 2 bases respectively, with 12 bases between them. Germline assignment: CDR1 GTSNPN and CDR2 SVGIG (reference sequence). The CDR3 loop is CAWCRRPQETQYF. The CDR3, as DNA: TGTGCCTGGTGTAGGAGACCTCAAGAGACCCAGTACTTC.

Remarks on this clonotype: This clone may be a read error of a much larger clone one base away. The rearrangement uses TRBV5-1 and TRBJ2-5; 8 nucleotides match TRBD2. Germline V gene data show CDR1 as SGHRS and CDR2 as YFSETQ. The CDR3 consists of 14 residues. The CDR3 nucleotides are TGCGCCAGCAGCTTGGTCTCACTAGCGGAGACCAAGTACTTC. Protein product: CASSLVSLAETKYF.

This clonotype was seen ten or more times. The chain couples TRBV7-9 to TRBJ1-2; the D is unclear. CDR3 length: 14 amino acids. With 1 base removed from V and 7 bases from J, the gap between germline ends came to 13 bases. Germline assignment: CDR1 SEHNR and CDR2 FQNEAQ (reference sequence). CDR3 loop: CASSLEGLLSGYTF. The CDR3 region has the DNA TGTGCCAGCAGCTTAGAGGGCTTGCTATCTGGCTACACCTTC. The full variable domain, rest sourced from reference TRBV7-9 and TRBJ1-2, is DTGVSQNPRHKITKRGQNVTFRCDPISEHNRLYWYRQTLGQGPEFLTYFQNEAQLEKSRLLSDRFSAERPKGSFSTLEIQRTEQGDSAMYLCASSLEGLLSGYTFGSGTRLTVV.

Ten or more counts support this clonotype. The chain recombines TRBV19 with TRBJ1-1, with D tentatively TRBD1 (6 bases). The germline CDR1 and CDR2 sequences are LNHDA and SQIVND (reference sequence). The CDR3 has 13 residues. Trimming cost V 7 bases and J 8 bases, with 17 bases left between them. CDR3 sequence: CASKNSGTTEAFF. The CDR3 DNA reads TGTGCCAGTAAAAATTCCGGGACAACCGAAGCTTTCTTT.

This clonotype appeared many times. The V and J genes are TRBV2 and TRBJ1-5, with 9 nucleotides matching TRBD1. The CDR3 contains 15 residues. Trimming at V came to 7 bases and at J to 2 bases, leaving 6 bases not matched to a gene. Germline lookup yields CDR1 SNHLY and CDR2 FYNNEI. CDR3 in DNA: TGTGCCAGCAAAACAGGGGGCGACGGCAATCAGCCCCAGCATTTT. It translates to CASKTGGDGNQPQHF.

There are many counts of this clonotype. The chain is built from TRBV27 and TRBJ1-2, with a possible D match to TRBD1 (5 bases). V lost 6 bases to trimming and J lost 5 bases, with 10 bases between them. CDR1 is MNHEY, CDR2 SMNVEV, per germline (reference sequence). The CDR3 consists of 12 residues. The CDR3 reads CASRGEGYGYTF. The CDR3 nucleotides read TGTGCCAGCAGAGGGGAAGGGTATGGCTACACCTTC.

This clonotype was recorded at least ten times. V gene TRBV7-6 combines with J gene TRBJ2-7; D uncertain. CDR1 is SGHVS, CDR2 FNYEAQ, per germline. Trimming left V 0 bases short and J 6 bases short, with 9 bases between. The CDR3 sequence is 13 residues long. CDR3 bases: TGTGCCAGCAGCTTAGCCGGTTGGGGCGAGCAGTACTTC. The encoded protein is CASSLAGWGEQYF.

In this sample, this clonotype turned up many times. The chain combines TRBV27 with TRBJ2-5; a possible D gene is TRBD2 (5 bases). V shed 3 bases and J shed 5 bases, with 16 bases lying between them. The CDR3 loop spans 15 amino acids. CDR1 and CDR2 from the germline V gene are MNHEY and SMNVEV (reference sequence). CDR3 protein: CASSFNLGGGETQYF. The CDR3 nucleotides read TGTGCCAGCAGTTTCAACCTTGGAGGAGGCGAGACCCAGTACTTC.

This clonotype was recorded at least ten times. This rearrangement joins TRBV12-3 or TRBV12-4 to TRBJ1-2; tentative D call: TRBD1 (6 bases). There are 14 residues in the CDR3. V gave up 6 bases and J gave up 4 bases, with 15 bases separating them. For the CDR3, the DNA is TGTGCCAGCAGGCCCGGTTTACAGGGCTATGGCTACACCTTC. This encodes CASRPGLQGYGYTF.

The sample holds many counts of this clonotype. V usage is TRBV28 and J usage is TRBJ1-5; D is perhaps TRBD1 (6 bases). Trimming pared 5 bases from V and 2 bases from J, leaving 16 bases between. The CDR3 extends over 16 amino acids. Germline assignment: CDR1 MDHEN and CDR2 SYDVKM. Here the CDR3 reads CASSPPGGLGNQPQHF. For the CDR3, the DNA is TGTGCCAGCAGTCCGCCCGGGGGGCTGGGCAATCAGCCCCAGCATTTT.